This record looks at one TCR beta chain sequence and its context. Original methodology: Quantification of nucleated cells was approximated via reference gene primer amplification. TCRdb's copy holds only in-frame clones and misses some; the assay was immunoSEQ multiplex PCR. The D gene and trimming were derived from the DNA, and the V and J assignments and clone size from that table. The sample comprises over 250,000 clones, roughly 89% of which are singletons, and roughly 1.8% rests with the top ten. These data come from a study of blood T cell repertoires in COVID-19. The V end lost 2 bases, the J end lost 5 bases, and 10 bases lay between the germline ends. Germline V lookup: CDR1 GTSNPN, CDR2 SVGIG (reference sequence). This CDR3 has 13 residues. Participants were aged about 18 to 100 years from about 25 US areas. Clinical histories supplied by participants themselves formed the basis of cohort assignment.

Source material: PBMCs or T cells enriched from blood (not recorded which). The TCR was taken from a woman aged 60-75 years who had recovered from COVID-19. The chain recombines TRBV30 with TRBJ1-5; a weak D match, TRBD1 (6 bases). CDR3 sequence reads: CAWSRTDDQPQHF. In DNA form, the CDR3 reads TGTGCCTGGAGTAGGACAGACGATCAGCCCCAGCATTTT.